The 22 T cell receptor beta chains below come from one sample, sequenced in a study of cytomegalovirus exposure and HLA in healthy donors. Using immunoSEQ multiplex PCR, the repertoire was profiled, and TCRdb retains in-frame clones only, with some absent. This sample carries about 360,000 clones, roughly 88% of them seen once, and the ten largest clones take under 0.9%. Sequenced sample: PBMCs. The receptors shown here come from a woman aged 18 to 35 in good health and CMV-seronegative.

This clone was detected many times. This chain joins TRBV30 and TRBJ1-1; D gene unclear. This CDR3 is built from 12 residues. Per the germline V gene, CDR1 is GTSNPN and CDR2 is SVGIG (reference sequence). V lost 5 bases to trimming and J lost 5 bases, with 12 bases between them. The CDR3 nucleotides read TGTGCCTGGTGGGAGGGAAGTACTGAAGCTTTCTTT. Translation gives CAWWEGSTEAFF.

The CDR3 is CASSLGDSLNQPQHF. The DNA of the CDR3 is TGCGCCAGCAGCTTGGGGGACAGTCTGAATCAGCCCCAGCATTTT. V gene TRBV5-1 combines with J gene TRBJ1-5; TRBD1 matches 7 bases. This CDR3 contains 15 residues. Germline CDR1 SGHRS, CDR2 YFSETQ. Trimming at V came to 0 bases and at J to 4 bases, leaving 4 bases not matched to a gene.

The chain links TRBV7-9 to TRBJ2-4, with 9 bases aligning to TRBD1. The CDR3 has 18 residues. Germline loops: CDR1 SEHNR, CDR2 FQNEAQ (reference sequence). J was trimmed by 7 bases and V by 5 bases; bases with no gene match: 18. The CDR3: CASSPPFRDRETANIQYF. CDR3 DNA: TGTGCCAGCAGCCCACCGTTCCGGGACAGGGAAACTGCCAACATTCAGTACTTC.

The V call is TRBV6-6, the J call TRBJ2-3; D perhaps matches TRBD2 (6 bases). The CDR3 spans 15 residues. The germline V gene encodes CDR1 MNHNY and CDR2 SVGAGI (reference sequence). Trimming took 3 bases from V and 6 from J, leaving 16 bases between them. CDR3 nucleotide sequence: TGTGCCAGCAGTTATGGGCGAGCGGGTGACGATACGCAGTATTTT. Translating it yields CASSYGRAGDDTQYF.

DNA for the CDR3: TGTGCCAGTCACTGGACAGCCTATAGCAATCAGCCCCAGCATTTT. Encoded protein: CASHWTAYSNQPQHF. The J gene is TRBJ1-5, the V gene TRBV19, with D possibly being TRBD1 (6 bases). The germline gives CDR1 LNHDA, CDR2 SQIVND (reference sequence). The CDR3 sequence is 15 residues long. Between the trimmed V and J ends, which lost 8 bases and 0 bases, there was a span of 14 bases.

J is TRBJ2-3 and V is TRBV15; 7 bases are shared with TRBD2. Germline CDR1 reads LNHNV; CDR2 reads YYDKDF (reference sequence). The CDR3 runs 16 residues. Germline trimming cut 5 bases from V and 3 bases from J; bases unmatched to any gene: 11. For the CDR3, the DNA is TGTGCCACCAGCGGGGGGGGATCCCGATGGACAGATACGCAGTATTTT. It translates to CATSGGGSRWTDTQYF.

The J gene is TRBJ2-3, the V gene TRBV28, with 7 bases that match TRBD2. V was pared by 3 bases and J by 6 bases, with 12 bases of the junction left unmatched. CDR3 length equals 16 residues. Germline assignment: CDR1 MDHEN and CDR2 SYDVKM. CDR3 in amino acids: CASSFQTSRGSDTQYF. In DNA, the CDR3 is TGTGCCAGCAGTTTTCAGACTAGCCGGGGATCGGATACGCAGTATTTT.

The chain joins TRBV5-1 to TRBJ2-1; no clear D. Germline CDR1 SGHRS, CDR2 YFSETQ. V lost 2 bases, J lost 0 bases, and 9 bases lay in between. The CDR3 runs 15 residues. DNA of the CDR3: TGCGCCAGCAGCTTAGTTAGAAGCTCCTACAATGAGCAGTTCTTC. Amino acid sequence: CASSLVRSSYNEQFF.

The gene calls are TRBV30 and TRBJ2-1; D call uncertain. Germline loops: CDR1 GTSNPN, CDR2 SVGIG (reference sequence). The length of the CDR3 is 16 residues. V lost 0 bases, J lost 3 bases, and 15 bases lay in between. CDR3 DNA: TGTGCCTGGAGTGTACAGTCGCAGGTAGACTACAATGAGCAGTTCTTC. It codes for CAWSVQSQVDYNEQFF.

The chain combines TRBV7-9 with TRBJ2-3; 8 bases match TRBD2. With 2 bases clipped from V and 3 bases from J, the junction kept 7 bases outside the gene matches. The V gene's germline CDR1 is SEHNR and CDR2 FQNEAQ (reference sequence). This CDR3 spans 16 amino acids. CDR3 DNA: TGTGCCAGCAGCTTAAGAACGGGGGGGCCGACAGATACGCAGTATTTT. Protein: CASSLRTGGPTDTQYF.

This chain connects TRBV19 to TRBJ2-5, with 7 bases lining up with TRBD2. CDR3 length: 14 amino acids. CDR1 is LNHDA and CDR2 is SQIVND in the germline V gene (reference sequence). After removal of 6 bases from V and 5 bases from J, the junction contained 9 bases not matched to a gene. DNA for the CDR3: TGTGCCAGTAGGACGCGCGGGGGAGTGGAGACCCAGTACTTC. Amino acid sequence: CASRTRGGVETQYF.

The rearrangement links TRBV10-3 to TRBJ1-4; the D gene is possibly TRBD1 (6 bases). The CDR3 consists of 16 residues. Germline V gene data show CDR1 as ENHRY and CDR2 as SYGVKD. V was pared by 3 bases and J by 1 base, with 12 bases between. The CDR3 bases are TGTGCCATCAGTGACCCAAACAGGGAAACTAATGAAAAACTGTTTTTT. This translates into CAISDPNRETNEKLFF.

The rearrangement joins TRBV28 to TRBJ1-1; TRBD1 aligns across 9 bases. The CDR3 consists of 14 residues. CDR1 and CDR2 from the germline V gene are MDHEN and SYDVKM. Trimming at V came to 7 bases and at J to 8 bases, leaving 11 bases not matched to a gene. CDR3 loop: CASKEGQGPREAFF. For the CDR3, the DNA is TGTGCCAGCAAGGAAGGACAGGGGCCCAGAGAAGCTTTCTTT.

V gene TRBV27 combines with J gene TRBJ1-1; 9 nucleotides line up with TRBD1. The CDR3 covers 13 residues. Per germline, CDR1 MNHEY and CDR2 SMNVEV (reference sequence). V trimming: 0 bases; J trimming: 11 bases; junction bases outside the gene matches: 4. CDR3 nucleotides: TGTGCCAGCAGTTTATCGGGGGACAGGGTTGCTTTCTTT. Residues: CASSLSGDRVAFF.

As to this clone: Other DNA sequences in this sample translate to the same CDR3. This chain joins TRBV28 and TRBJ1-1; D is ambiguous. Trimming stripped 9 bases from V and 2 bases from J, with 7 bases between. The CDR3 has 11 residues. Per the germline V gene, CDR1 is MDHEN and CDR2 is SYDVKM. CDR3 protein: CASTGNTEAFF. CDR3 bases: TGTGCCAGTACGGGTAACACTGAAGCTTTCTTT.

The chain links TRBV27 to TRBJ2-1; 7 bases match TRBD1. Germline loops: CDR1 MNHEY, CDR2 SMNVEV (reference sequence). The CDR3 covers 12 residues. J lost 8 bases, V lost 6 bases, and 4 bases had no gene match. For the CDR3, the DNA is TGTGCCAGCAGCCTAGGGGGCTATGAGCAGTTCTTC. Translation: CASSLGGYEQFF.

The rearrangement joins TRBV7-2 to TRBJ2-2; D unresolved. Germline CDR1 and CDR2: SGHTA and FQGNSA. V was pared by 2 bases and J by 3 bases, with 10 bases between. This CDR3 is 15 amino acids long. CDR3 in DNA: TGTGCCAGCAGCTTACGAGAGGTCGACACCGGGGAGCTGTTTTTT. Translating it yields CASSLREVDTGELFF.

The chain has TRBV11-2 and TRBJ2-3, with TRBD2 identical over 11 bases. The germline gives CDR1 SGHAT, CDR2 FQNNGV. The CDR3 runs 16 residues. V was clipped by 4 bases and J by 5 bases; unmatched bases: 8. The CDR3 spells CASSSLAGVSEDTQYF. The CDR3 DNA follows: TGTGCCAGCAGCTCACTAGCGGGAGTATCGGAAGATACGCAGTATTTT.

This rearrangement joins TRBV30 to TRBJ2-5; 11 nucleotides align to TRBD2. Trimming cost V 2 bases and J 7 bases; bases outside gene matches: 12. Per germline, CDR1 GTSNPN and CDR2 SVGIG (reference sequence). The CDR3 has 16 amino acids. CDR3 amino acids: CAWSPLLAGGRVTQYF. CDR3 sequence (DNA): TGTGCCTGGAGTCCCCTGTTAGCGGGGGGGCGGGTGACCCAGTACTTC.

The rearrangement links TRBV6-1 to TRBJ1-1, with a tentative D call TRBD1 (5 bases). The CDR3 contains 14 residues. Per germline, CDR1 MNHNS and CDR2 SASEGT. V was cut by 2 bases and J by 1 base, with 8 bases left in between. The CDR3 protein is CASSESGQNTEAFF. CDR3 bases: TGTGCCAGCAGTGAATCCGGACAGAACACTGAAGCTTTCTTT.

The V gene is TRBV30, the J gene TRBJ1-4; 7 bases are shared with TRBD1. This CDR3 region has 13 residues. Germline-derived CDR1 and CDR2 are GTSNPN and SVGIG (reference sequence). Unmatched junction bases numbered 7, after V lost 4 bases and J lost 8 bases. The DNA of the CDR3 is TGTGCCTGGAAGACAGGGAAGGAAGAAAAACTGTTTTTT. Translated: CAWKTGKEEKLFF.

The chain links TRBV7-9 to TRBJ1-1; 8 positions agree with TRBD1. CDR3 length equals 15 residues. Trimming took 5 bases from V and 8 from J; bases not matched to a gene: 13. Germline values: CDR1 SEHNR, CDR2 FQNEAQ (reference sequence). This chain's CDR3 is CASSPRTGFSSEAFF. CDR3 bases: TGTGCCAGCAGCCCCCGGACAGGGTTTTCGTCCGAAGCTTTCTTT.